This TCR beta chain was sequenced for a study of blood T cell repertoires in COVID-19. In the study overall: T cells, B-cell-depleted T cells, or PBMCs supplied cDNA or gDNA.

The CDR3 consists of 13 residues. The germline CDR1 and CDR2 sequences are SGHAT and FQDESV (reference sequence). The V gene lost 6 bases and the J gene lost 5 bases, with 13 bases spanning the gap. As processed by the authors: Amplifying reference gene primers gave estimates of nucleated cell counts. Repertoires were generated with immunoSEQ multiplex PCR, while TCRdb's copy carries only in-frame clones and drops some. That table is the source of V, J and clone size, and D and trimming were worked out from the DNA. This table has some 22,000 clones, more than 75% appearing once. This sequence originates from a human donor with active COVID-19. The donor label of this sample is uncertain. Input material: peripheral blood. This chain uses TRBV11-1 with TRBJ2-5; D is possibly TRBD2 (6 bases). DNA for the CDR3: TGTGCCAGCAGTTACGGGGGTTCGGAGACCCAGTACTTC. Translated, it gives CASSYGGSETQYF.